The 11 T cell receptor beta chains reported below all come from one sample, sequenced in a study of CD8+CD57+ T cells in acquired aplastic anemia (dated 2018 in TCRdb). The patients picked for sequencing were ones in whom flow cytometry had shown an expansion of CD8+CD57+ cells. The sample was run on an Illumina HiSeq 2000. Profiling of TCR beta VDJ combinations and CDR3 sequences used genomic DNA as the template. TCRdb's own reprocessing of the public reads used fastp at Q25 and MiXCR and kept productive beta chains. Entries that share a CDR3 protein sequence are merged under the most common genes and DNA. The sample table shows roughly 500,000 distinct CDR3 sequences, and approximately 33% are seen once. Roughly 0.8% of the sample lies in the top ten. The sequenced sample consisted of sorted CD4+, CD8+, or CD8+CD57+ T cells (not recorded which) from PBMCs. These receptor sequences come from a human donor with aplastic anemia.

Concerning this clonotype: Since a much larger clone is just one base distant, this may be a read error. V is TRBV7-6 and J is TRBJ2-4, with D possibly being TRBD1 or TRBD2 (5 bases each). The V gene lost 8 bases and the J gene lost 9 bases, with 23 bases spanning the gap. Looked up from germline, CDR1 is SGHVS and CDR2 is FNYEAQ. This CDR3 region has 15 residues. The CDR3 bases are TGTGCCAGCGGCCAGAACCGGGACCCGGTTTTCATTCAGTACTTC. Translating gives CASGQNRDPVFIQYF.

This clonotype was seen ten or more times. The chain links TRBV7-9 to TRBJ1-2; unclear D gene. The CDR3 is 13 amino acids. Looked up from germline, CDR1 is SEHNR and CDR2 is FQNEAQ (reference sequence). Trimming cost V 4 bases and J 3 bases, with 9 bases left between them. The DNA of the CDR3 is TGTGCCAGCAGCTCACTGATTTACTATGGCTACACCTTC. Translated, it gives CASSSLIYYGYTF.

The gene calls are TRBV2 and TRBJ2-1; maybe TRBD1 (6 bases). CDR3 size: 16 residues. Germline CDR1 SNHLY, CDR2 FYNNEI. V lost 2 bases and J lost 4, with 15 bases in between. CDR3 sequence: CASSESARDKYNEQFF. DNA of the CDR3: TGTGCCAGCAGTGAATCGGCCCGGGACAAATACAATGAGCAGTTCTTC.

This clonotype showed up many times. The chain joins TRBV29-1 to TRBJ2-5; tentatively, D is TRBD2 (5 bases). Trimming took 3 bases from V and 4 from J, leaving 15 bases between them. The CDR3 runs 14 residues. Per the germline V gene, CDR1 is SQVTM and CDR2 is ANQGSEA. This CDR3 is CSVDDPGRTETQYF. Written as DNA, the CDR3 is TGCAGCGTTGACGACCCGGGAAGGACAGAGACCCAGTACTTC.

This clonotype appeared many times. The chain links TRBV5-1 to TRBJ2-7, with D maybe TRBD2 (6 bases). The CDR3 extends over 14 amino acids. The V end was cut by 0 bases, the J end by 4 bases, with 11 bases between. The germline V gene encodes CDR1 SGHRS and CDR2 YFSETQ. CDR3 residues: CASSLGRGVYEQYF. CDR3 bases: TGCGCCAGCAGCTTGGGGAGGGGAGTATACGAGCAGTACTTC.

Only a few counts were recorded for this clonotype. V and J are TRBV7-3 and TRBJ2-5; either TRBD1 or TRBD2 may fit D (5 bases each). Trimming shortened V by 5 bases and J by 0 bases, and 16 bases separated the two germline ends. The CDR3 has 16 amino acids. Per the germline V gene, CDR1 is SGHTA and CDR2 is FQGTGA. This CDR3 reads CASSPRGRAYQETQYF. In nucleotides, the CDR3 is TGTGCCAGCAGCCCCCGGGGCAGGGCGTACCAAGAGACCCAGTACTTC.

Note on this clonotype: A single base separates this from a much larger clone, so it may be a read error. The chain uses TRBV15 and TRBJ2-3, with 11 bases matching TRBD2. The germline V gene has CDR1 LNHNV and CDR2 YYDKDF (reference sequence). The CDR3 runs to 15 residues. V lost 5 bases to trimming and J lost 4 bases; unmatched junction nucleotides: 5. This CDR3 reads CATSPGLAEADTQYF. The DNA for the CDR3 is TGTGCCACCAGCCCGGGACTAGCGGAAGCAGATACGCAGTATTTT.

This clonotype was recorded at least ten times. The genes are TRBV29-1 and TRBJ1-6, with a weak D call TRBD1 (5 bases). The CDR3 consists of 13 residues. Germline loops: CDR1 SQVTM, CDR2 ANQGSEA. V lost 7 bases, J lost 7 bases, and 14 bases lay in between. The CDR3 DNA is TGCAGCGCCGCCCGGGACGTAAATTCACCCCTCCACTTT. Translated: CSAARDVNSPLHF. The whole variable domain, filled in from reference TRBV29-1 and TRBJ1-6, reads SAVISQKPSRDICQRGTSLTIQCQVDSQVTMMFWYRQQPGQSLTLIATANQGSEATYESGFVIDKFPISRPNLTFSTLTVSNMSPEDSSIYLCSAARDVNSPLHFGNGTRLTVT.

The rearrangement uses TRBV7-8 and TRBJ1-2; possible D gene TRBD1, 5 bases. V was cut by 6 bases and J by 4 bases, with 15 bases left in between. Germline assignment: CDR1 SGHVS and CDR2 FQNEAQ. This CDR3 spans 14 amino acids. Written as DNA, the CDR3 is TGTGCCAGCAGACACAGGACCCCCGGCTATGGCTACACCTTC. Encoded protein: CASRHRTPGYGYTF.

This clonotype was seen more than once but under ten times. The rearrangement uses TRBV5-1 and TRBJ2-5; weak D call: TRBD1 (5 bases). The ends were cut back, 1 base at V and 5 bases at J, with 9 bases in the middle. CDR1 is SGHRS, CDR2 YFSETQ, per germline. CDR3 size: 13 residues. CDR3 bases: TGCGCCAGCAGCTTGACAGGAATGGAGACCCAGTACTTC. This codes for CASSLTGMETQYF.

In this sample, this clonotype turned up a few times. CDR3 region: CSARDRESSGNTIYF. CDR3 bases: TGCAGTGCTAGAGATCGGGAAAGCTCTGGAAACACCATATATTTT. V usage is TRBV20-1 and J usage is TRBJ1-3; D unclear. V dropped 0 bases and J dropped 0 bases, with 9 bases sitting between them. Germline-derived CDR1 and CDR2 are DFQATT and SNEGSKA (reference sequence). This CDR3 has 15 residues.